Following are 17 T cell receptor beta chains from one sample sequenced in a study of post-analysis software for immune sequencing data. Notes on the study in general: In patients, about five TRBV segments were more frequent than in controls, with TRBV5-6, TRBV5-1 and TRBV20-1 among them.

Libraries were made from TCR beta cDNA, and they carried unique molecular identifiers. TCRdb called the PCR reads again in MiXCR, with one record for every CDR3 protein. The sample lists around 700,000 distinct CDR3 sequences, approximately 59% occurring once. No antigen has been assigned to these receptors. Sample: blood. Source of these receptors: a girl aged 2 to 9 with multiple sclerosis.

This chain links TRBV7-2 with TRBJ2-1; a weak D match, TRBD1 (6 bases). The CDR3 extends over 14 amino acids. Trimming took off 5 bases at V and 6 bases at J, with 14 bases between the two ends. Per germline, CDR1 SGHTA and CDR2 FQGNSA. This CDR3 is CASSRGIGGNEQFF. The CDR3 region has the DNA TGTGCCAGCAGCCGAGGGATAGGGGGCAATGAGCAGTTCTTC.

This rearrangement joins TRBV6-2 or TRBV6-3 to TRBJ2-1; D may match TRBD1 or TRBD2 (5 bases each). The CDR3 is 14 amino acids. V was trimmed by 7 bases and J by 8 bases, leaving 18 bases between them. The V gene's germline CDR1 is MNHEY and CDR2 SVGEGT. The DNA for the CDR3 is TGTGCCAGCAACCCTGCCCTGGGGGTCTATGAGCAGTTCTTC. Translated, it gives CASNPALGVYEQFF.

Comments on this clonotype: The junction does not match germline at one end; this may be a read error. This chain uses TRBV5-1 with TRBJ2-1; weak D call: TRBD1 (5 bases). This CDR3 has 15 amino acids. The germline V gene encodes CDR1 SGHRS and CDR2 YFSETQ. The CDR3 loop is CASSLEGSGYNGQFF. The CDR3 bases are TGCGCCAGCAGCTTGGAGGGGTCAGGGTACAATGGGCAGTTCTTC.

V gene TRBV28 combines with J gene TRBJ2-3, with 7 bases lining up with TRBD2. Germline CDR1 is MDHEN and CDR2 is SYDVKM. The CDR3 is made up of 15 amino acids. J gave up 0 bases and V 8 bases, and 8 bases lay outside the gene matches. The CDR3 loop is CASAEAGVSTDTQYF. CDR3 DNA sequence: TGTGCCAGCGCCGAGGCGGGAGTAAGCACAGATACGCAGTATTTT.

CDR3 residues: CASRGITNTEAFF. DNA of the CDR3: TGTGCCAGCAGGGGGATAACGAACACTGAAGCTTTCTTT. V gene TRBV11-2 combines with J gene TRBJ1-1; unclear D gene. This CDR3 region has 13 residues. V lost 6 bases and J 1 base, leaving 9 bases between the germline ends. The germline gives CDR1 SGHAT, CDR2 FQNNGV.

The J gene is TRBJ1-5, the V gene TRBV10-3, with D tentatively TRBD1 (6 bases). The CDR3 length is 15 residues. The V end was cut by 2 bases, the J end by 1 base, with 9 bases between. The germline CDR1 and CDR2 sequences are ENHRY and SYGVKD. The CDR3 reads CAISEGRGSNQPQHF. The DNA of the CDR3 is TGTGCCATCAGTGAGGGCAGGGGAAGCAATCAGCCCCAGCATTTT.

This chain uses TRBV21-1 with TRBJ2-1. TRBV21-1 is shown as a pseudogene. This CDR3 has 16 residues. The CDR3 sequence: CASSKAEDYSYNEQFF. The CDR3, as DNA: TGTGCCAGCAGCAAAGCGGAGGATTACTCCTACAATGAGCAGTTCTTC.

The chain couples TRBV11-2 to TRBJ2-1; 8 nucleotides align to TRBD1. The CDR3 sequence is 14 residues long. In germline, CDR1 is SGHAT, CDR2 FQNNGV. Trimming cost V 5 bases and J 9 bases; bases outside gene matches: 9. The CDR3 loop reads CASSLRTGMSEQFF. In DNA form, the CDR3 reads TGTGCCAGCAGCCTACGGACAGGGATGAGTGAGCAGTTCTTC.

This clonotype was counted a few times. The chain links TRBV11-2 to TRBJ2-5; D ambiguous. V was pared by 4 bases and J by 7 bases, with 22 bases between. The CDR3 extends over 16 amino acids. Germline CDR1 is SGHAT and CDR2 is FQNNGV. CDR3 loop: CASSSARPPQRGTQYF. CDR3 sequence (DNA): TGTGCCAGCAGCTCCGCACGACCGCCTCAGAGAGGGACCCAGTACTTC. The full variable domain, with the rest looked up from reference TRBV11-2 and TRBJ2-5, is EAGVAQSPRYKIIEKRQSVAFWCNPISGHATLYWYQQILGQGPKLLIQFQNNGVVDDSQLPKDRFSAERLKGVDSTLKIQPAKLEDSAVYLCASSSARPPQRGTQYFGPGTRLLVL.

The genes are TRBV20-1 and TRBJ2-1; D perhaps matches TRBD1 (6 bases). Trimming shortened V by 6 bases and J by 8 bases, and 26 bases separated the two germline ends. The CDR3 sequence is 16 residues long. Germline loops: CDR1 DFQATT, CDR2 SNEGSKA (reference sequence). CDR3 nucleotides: TGCAGTGCCTCATCGATTACGACAGGCCCTTACTATGAGCAGTTCTTC. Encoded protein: CSASSITTGPYYEQFF.

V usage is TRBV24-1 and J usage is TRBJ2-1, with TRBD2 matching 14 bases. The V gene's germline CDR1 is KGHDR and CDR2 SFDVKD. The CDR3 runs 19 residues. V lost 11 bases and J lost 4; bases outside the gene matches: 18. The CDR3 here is CARDRTSGGPCESYNEQFF. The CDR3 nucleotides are TGTGCCAGAGACCGGACTAGCGGGGGGCCATGTGAGTCGTACAATGAGCAGTTCTTC.

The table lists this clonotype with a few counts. The CDR3 loop is CASSPGTGAYTDTQYF. As DNA, the CDR3 is TGTGCCAGCAGTCCCGGGACAGGGGCGTACACAGATACGCAGTATTTT. The chain links TRBV6-6 to TRBJ2-3; 10 nucleotides line up with TRBD1. CDR1 is MNHNY and CDR2 is SVGAGI in the germline V gene (reference sequence). The CDR3 length is 16 residues. Germline trimming cut 5 bases from V and 2 bases from J; bases unmatched to any gene: 7.

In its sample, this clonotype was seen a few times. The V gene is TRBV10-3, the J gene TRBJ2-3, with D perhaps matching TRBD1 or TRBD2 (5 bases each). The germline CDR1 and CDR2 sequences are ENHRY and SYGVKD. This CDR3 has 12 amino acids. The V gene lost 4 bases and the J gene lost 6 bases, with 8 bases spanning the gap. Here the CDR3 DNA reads TGTGCCATCAGTGGGGGACGGGATACGCAGTATTTT. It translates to CAISGGRDTQYF.

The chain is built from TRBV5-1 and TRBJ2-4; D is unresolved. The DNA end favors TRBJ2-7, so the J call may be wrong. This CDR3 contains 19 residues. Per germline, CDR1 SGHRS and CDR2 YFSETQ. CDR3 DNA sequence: TGCGCCAGCAGCTTGGTGTCTAGTCGGCCCCCTGGCACTCACTACGAGCAGTACTTC. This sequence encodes CASSLVSSRPPGTHYEQYF.

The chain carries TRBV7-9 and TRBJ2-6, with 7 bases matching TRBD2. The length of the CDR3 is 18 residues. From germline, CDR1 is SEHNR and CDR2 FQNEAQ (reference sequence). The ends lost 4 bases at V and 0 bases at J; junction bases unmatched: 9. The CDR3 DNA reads TGTGCCAGCAGCTCCACTAGCGAACGGGACTCTGGGGCCAACGTCCTGACTTTC. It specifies CASSSTSERDSGANVLTF.

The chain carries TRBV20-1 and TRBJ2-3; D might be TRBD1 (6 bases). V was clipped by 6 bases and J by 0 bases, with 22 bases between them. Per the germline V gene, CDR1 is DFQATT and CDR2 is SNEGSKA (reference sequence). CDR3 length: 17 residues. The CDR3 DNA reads TGCAGTGCCCCTTCCGAGTGGGGGCGGTGGAGCACAGATACGCAGTATTTT. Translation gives CSAPSEWGRWSTDTQYF.

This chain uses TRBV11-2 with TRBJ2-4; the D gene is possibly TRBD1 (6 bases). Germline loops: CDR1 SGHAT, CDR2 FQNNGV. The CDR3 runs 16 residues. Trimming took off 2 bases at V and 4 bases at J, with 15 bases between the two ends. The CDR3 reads CASSLMTGTKKNIQYF. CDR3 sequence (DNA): TGTGCCAGCAGCTTAATGACCGGGACAAAAAAAAACATTCAGTACTTC.